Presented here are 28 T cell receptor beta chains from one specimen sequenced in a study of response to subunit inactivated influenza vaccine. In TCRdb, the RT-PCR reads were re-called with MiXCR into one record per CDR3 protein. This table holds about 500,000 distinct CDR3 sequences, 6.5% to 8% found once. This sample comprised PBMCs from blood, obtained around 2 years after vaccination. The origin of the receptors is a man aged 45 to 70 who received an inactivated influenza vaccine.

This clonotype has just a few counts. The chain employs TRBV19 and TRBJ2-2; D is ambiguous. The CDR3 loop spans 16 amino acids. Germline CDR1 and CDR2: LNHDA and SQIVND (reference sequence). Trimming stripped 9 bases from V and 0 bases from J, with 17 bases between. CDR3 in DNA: TGTGCCAGCCGTGGCCGCCGGGCCGCGAACACCGGGGAGCTGTTTTTT. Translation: CASRGRRAANTGELFF. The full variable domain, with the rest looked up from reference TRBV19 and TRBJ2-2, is DGGITQSPKYLFRKEGQNVTLSCEQNLNHDAMYWYRQDPGQGLRLIYYSQIVNDFQKGDIAEGYSVSREKKESFPLTVTSAQKNPTAFYLCASRGRRAANTGELFFGEGSRLTVL.

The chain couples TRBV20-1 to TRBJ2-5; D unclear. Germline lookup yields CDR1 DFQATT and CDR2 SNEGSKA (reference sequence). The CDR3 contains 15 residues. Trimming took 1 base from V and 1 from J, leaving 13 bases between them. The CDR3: CSARGLVGIQETQYF. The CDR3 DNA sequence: TGCAGTGCTAGAGGTTTGGTGGGAATCCAAGAGACCCAGTACTTC.

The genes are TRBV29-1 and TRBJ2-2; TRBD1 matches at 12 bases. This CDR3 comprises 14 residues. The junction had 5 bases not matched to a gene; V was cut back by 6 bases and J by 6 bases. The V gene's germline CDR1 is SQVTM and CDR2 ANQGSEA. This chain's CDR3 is CSVRDRGRSGELFF. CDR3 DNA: TGCAGCGTGCGGGACAGGGGGCGTTCCGGGGAGCTGTTTTTT.

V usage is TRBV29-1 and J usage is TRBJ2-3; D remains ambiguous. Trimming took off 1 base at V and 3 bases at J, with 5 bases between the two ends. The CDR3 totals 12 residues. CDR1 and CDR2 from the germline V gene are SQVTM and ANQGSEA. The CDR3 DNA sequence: TGCAGCGTTGAAGCTTGGACAGATACGCAGTATTTT. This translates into CSVEAWTDTQYF.

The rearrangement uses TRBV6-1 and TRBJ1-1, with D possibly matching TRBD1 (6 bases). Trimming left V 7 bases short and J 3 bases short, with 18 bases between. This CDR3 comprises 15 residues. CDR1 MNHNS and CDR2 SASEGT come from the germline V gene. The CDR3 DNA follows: TGTGCCAGCACCGAATACTCCGAGGGGGACACTGAAGCTTTCTTT. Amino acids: CASTEYSEGDTEAFF.

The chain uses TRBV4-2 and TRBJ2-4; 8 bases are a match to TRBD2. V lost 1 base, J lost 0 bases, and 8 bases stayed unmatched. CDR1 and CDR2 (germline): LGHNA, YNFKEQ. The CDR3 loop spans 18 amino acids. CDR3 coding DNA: TGTGCCAGCAGCCAAGGTGTTTTTAGCGGGATAGCCAAAAACATTCAGTACTTC. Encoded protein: CASSQGVFSGIAKNIQYF.

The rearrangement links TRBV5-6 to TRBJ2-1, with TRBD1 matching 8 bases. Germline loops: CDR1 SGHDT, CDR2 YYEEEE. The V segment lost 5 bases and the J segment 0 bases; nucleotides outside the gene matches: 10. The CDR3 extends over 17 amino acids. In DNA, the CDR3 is TGTGCCAGCAGTTCGGAGAACAGGGGGAACTCCTACAATGAGCAGTTCTTC. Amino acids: CASSSENRGNSYNEQFF.

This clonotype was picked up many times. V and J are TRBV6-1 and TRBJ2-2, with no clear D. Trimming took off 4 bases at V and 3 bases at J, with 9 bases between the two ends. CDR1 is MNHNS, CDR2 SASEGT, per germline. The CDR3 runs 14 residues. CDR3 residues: CASSGRTYTGELFF. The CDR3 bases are TGTGCCAGCAGTGGTCGGACGTACACCGGGGAGCTGTTTTTT.

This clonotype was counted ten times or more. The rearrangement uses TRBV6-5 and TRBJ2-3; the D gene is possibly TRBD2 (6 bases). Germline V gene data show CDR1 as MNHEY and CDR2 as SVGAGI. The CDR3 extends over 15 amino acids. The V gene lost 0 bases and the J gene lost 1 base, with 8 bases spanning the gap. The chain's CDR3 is CASSYSPGGTDTQYF. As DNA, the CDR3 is TGTGCCAGCAGTTACTCTCCGGGGGGCACAGATACGCAGTATTTT.

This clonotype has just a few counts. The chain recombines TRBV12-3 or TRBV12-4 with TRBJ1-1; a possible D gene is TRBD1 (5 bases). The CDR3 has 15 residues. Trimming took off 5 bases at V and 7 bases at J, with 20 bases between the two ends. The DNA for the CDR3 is TGTGCCAGCAGTCCCGGGCAGGGTTTGGTTAATGAAGCTTTCTTT. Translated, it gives CASSPGQGLVNEAFF.

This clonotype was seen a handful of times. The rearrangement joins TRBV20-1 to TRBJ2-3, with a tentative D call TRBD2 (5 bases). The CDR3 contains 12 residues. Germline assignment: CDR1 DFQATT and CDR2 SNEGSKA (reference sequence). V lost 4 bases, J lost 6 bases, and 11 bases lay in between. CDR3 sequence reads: CSAKVVADTQYF. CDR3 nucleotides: TGCAGTGCTAAGGTGGTAGCGGATACGCAGTATTTT.

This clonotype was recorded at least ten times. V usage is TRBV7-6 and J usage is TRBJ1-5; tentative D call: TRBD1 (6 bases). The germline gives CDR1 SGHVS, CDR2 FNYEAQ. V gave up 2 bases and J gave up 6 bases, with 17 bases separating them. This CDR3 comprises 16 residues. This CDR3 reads CASSLIGGRGSQPQHF. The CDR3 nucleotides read TGTGCCAGCAGCTTAATCGGAGGGAGGGGGAGTCAGCCCCAGCATTTT.

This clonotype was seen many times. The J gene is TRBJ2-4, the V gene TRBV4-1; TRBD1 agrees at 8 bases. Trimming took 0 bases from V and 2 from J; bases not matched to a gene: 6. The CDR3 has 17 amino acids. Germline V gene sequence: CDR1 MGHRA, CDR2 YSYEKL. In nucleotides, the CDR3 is TGCGCCAGCAGCCAAGACAGGACAGGGCGACCCAAAAACATTCAGTACTTC. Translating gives CASSQDRTGRPKNIQYF.

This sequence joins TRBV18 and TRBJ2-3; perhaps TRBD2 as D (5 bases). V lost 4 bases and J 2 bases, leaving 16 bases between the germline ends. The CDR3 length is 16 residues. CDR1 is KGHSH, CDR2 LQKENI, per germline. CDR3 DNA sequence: TGTGCCAGCTCACTCCTAGCAGCGGCCGACACAGATACGCAGTATTTT. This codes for CASSLLAAADTDTQYF.

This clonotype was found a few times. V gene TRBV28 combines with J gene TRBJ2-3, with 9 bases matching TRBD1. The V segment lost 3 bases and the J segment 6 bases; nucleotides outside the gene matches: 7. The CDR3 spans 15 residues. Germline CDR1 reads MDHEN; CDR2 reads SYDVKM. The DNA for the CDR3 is TGTGCCAGCAGTTTCCAAACAGGGGGCAGTGATACGCAGTATTTT. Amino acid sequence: CASSFQTGGSDTQYF.

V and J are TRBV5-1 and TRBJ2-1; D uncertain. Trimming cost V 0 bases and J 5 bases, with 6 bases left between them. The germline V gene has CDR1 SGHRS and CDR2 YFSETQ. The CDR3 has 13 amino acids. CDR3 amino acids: CASSLEGHNEQFF. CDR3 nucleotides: TGCGCCAGCAGCTTGGAAGGGCACAATGAGCAGTTCTTC. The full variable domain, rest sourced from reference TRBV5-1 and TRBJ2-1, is KAGVTQTPRYLIKTRGQQVTLSCSPISGHRSVSWYQQTPGQGLQFLFEYFSETQRNKGNFPGRFSGRQFSNSRSEMNVSTLELGDSALYLCASSLEGHNEQFFGPGTRLTVL.

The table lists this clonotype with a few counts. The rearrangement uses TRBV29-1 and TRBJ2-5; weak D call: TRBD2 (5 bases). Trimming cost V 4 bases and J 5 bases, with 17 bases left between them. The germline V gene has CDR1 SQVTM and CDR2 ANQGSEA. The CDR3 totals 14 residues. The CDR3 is CSVAVGSGGETQYF. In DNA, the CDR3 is TGCAGCGTTGCGGTAGGGTCGGGCGGGGAGACCCAGTACTTC.

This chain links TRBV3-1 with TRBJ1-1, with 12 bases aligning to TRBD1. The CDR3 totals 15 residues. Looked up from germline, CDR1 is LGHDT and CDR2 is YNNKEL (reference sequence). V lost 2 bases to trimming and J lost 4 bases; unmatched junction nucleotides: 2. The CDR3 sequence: CASSQRDRGPTEAFF. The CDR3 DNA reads TGTGCCAGCAGCCAAAGGGACAGGGGGCCCACTGAAGCTTTCTTT.

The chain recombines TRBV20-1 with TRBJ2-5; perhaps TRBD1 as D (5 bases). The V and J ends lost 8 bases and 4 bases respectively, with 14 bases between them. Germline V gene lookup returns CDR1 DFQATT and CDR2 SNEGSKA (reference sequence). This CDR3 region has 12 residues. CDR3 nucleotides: TGCAGTTCAAGGCAGGGTCGAGAGACCCAGTACTTC. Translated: CSSRQGRETQYF.

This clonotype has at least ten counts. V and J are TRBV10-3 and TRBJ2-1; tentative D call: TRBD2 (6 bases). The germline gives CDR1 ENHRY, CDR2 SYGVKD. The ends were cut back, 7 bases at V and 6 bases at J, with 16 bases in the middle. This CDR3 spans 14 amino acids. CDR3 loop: CAITPGLLSNEQFF. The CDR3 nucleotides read TGTGCCATCACTCCGGGACTCCTCTCCAATGAGCAGTTCTTC.

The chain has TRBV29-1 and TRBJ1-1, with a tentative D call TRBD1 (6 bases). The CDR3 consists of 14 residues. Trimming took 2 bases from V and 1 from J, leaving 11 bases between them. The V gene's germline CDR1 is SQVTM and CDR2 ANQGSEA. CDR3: CSVELGGANTEAFF. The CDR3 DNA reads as TGCAGCGTTGAACTCGGGGGCGCGAACACTGAAGCTTTCTTT.

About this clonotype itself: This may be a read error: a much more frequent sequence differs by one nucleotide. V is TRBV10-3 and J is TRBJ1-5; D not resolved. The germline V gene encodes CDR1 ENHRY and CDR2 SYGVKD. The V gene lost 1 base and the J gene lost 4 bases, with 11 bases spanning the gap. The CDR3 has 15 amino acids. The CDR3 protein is CAISEFGRQNQPQHF. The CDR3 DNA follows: TGTGCCATCAGTGAGTTTGGACGCCAAAATCAGCCCCAGCATTTT.

CDR3 DNA sequence: TGTGCCAGCAGTTTGAGCAAGCTGGTACGCGAGCAGTACTTC. It specifies CASSLSKLVREQYF. The chain carries TRBV12-3 or TRBV12-4 and TRBJ2-7, with D hard to call. This CDR3 is built from 14 residues. The ends were cut back, 3 bases at V and 6 bases at J, with 15 bases in the middle.

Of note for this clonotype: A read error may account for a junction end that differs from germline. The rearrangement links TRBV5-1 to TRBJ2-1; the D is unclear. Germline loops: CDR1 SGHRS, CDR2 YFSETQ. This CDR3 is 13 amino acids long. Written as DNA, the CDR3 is TGCGCCAGCAGTTTGGGCCCTATTAATGAGCAGTTCTTC. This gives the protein CASSLGPINEQFF. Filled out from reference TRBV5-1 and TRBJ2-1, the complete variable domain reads KAGVTQTPRYLIKTRGQQVTLSCSPISGHRSVSWYQQTPGQGLQFLFEYFSETQRNKGNFPGRFSGRQFSNSRSEMNVSTLELGDSALYLCASSLGPINEQFFGPGTRLTVL.

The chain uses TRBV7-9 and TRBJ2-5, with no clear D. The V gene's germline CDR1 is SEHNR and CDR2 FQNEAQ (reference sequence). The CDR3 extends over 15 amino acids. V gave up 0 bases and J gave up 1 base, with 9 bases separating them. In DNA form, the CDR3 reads TGTGCCAGCAGCTTAGCGCTCGCGGCCCAAGAGACCCAGTACTTC. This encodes CASSLALAAQETQYF.

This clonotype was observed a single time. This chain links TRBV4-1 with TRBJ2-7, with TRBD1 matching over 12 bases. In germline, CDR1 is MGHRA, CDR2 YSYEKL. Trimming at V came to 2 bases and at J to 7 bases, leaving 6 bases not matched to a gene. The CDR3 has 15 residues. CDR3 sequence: CASSQPGQGAEEQYF. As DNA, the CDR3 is TGCGCCAGCAGCCAACCGGGACAGGGGGCGGAGGAGCAGTACTTC.

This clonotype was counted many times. CDR3 nucleotides: TGTGCCAGCAGCTTAGAAGCTAGCGGGGCCTACGAGCAGTACTTC. It translates to CASSLEASGAYEQYF. The chain carries TRBV11-2 and TRBJ2-7; 9 bases fit TRBD2. This CDR3 is 15 amino acids long. With V trimmed by 0 bases and J by 2 bases, 2 bases remained unmatched. In germline, CDR1 is SGHAT, CDR2 FQNNGV. The full variable domain, with the rest looked up from reference TRBV11-2 and TRBJ2-7, is EAGVAQSPRYKIIEKRQSVAFWCNPISGHATLYWYQQILGQGPKLLIQFQNNGVVDDSQLPKDRFSAERLKGVDSTLKIQPAKLEDSAVYLCASSLEASGAYEQYFGPGTRLTVT.

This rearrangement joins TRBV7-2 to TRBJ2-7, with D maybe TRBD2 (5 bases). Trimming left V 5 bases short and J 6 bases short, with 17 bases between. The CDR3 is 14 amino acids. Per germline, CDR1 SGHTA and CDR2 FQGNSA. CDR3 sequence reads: CASSPLDRRAEQYF. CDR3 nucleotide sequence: TGTGCCAGCAGCCCCCTCGATCGGCGGGCCGAGCAGTACTTC.